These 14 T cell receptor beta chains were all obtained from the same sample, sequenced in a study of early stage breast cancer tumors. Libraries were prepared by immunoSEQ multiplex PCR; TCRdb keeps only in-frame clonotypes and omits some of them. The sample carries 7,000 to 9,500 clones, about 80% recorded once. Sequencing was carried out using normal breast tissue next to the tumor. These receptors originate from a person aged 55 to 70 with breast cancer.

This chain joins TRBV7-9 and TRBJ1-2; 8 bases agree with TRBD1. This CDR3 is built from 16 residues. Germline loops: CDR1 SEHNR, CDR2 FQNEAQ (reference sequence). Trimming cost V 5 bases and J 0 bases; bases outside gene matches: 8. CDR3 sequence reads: CASSGVDRGTNYGYTF. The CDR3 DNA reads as TGTGCCAGCAGCGGCGTCGACAGGGGCACTAACTATGGCTACACCTTC.

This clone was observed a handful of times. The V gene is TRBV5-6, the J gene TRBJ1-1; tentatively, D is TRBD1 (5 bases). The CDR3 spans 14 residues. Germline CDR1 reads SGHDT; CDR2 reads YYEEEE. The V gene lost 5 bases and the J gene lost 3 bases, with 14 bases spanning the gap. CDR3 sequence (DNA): TGTGCCAGCAGGGTGAGGGGTGACGACACTGAAGCTTTCTTT. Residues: CASRVRGDDTEAFF.

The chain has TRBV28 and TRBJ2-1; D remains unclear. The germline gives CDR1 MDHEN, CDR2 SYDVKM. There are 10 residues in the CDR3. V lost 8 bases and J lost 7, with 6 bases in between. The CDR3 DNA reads TGTGCCAGCCGAGATAATGAGCAGTTCTTC. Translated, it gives CASRDNEQFF.

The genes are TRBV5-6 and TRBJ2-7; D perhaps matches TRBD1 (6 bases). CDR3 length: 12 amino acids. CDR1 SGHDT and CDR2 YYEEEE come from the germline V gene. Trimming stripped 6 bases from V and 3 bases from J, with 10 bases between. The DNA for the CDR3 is TGTGCCAGCACTACAGGGAACTACGAGCAGTACTTC. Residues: CASTTGNYEQYF.

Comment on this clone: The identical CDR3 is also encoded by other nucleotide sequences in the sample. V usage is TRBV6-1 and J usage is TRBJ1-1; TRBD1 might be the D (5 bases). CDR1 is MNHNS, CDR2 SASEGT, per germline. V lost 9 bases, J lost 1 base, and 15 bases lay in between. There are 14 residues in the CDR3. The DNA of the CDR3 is TGTGCCAGTAGCCGTGCGACAGCGAACACTGAAGCTTTCTTT. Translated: CASSRATANTEAFF.

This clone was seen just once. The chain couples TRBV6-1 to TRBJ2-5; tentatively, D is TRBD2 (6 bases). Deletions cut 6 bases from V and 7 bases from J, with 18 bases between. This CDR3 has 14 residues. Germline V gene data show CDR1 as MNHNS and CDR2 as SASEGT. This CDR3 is CASSASGVYGTQYF. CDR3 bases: TGTGCCAGCAGCGCGTCGGGGGTTTACGGGACCCAGTACTTC.

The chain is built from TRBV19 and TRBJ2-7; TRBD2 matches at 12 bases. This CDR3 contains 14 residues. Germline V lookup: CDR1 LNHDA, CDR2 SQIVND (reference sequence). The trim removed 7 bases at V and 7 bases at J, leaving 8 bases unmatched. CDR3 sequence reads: CASKTSGSIGEQYF. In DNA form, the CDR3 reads TGTGCCAGTAAGACTAGCGGGAGTATCGGTGAGCAGTACTTC.

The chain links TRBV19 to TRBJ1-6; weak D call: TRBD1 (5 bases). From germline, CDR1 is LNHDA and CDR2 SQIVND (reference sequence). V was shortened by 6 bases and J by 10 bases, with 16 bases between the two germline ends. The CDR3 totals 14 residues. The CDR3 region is CASRSRDLGSPLHF. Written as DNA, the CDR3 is TGTGCCAGTAGGTCCCGGGACCTAGGCTCACCCCTCCACTTT.

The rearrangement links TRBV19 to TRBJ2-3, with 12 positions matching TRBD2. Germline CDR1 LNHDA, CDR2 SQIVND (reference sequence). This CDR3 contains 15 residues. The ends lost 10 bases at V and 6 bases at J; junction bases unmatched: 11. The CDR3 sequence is CATGLAGGPSDTQYF. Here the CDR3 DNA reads TGTGCCACGGGGCTAGCGGGAGGGCCATCGGATACGCAGTATTTT. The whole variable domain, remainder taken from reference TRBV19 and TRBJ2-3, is DGGITQSPKYLFRKEGQNVTLSCEQNLNHDAMYWYRQDPGQGLRLIYYSQIVNDFQKGDIAEGYSVSREKKESFPLTVTSAQKNPTAFYLCATGLAGGPSDTQYFGPGTRLTVL.

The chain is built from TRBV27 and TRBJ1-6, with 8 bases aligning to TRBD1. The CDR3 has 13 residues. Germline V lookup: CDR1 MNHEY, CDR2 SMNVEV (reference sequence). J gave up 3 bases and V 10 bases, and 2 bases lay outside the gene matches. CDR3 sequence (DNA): TGTGCCATCGGACAGGGCTATAATTCACCCCTCCACTTT. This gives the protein CAIGQGYNSPLHF.

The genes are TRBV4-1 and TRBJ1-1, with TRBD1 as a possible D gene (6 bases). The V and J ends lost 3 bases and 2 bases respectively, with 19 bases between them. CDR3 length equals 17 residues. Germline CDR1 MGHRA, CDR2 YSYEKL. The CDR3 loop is CASSHPLDRDTNTEAFF. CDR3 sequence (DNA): TGCGCCAGCAGCCACCCCTTAGACCGGGACACTAACACTGAAGCTTTCTTT.

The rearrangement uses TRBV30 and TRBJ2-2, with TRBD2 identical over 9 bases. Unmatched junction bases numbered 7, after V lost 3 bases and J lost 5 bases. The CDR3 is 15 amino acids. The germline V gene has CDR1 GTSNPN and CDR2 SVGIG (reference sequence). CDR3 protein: CAWRTSSGVTGELFF. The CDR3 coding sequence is TGTGCCTGGAGGACCTCTAGCGGGGTAACCGGGGAGCTGTTTTTT.

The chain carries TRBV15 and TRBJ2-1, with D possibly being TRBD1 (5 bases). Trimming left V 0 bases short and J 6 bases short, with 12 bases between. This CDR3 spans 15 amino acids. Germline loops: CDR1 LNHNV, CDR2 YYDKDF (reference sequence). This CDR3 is CATSRDRAGFNEQFF. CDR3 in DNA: TGTGCCACCAGCAGAGACAGAGCAGGGTTCAATGAGCAGTTCTTC.

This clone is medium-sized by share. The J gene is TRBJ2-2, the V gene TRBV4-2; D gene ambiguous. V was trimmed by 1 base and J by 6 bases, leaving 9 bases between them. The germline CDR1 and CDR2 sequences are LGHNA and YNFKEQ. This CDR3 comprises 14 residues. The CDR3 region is CASSQGLEAGELFF. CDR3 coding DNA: TGTGCCAGCAGCCAAGGACTTGAGGCCGGGGAGCTGTTTTTT.